The 2 T cell receptor beta chains below all came from one sample that was sequenced in a study of blood T cell repertoires in COVID-19. The method was immunoSEQ multiplex PCR; TCRdb's version includes in-frame clones alone and lacks a portion of them. The profile shows about 97,000 clones, around 80% of them singletons. The sequencing input was peripheral blood. The receptors stem from a man between 65 and 79 years old with acute or convalescent COVID-19.

The V gene is TRBV5-1, the J gene TRBJ2-5; no firm D call. Germline CDR1 SGHRS, CDR2 YFSETQ. Trimming removed 3 bases from V and 5 bases from J, with 14 bases in between. This CDR3 is built from 14 residues. The CDR3 protein is CASSSSPDPETQYF. CDR3 DNA: TGCGCCAGCAGCTCGAGCCCCGATCCTGAGACCCAGTACTTC. The whole variable domain, filled in from reference TRBV5-1 and TRBJ2-5, reads KAGVTQTPRYLIKTRGQQVTLSCSPISGHRSVSWYQQTPGQGLQFLFEYFSETQRNKGNFPGRFSGRQFSNSRSEMNVSTLELGDSALYLCASSSSPDPETQYFGPGTRLLVL.

The chain joins TRBV16 to TRBJ1-5; D perhaps matches TRBD1 (6 bases). Deletions cut 2 bases from V and 4 bases from J, with 12 bases between. This CDR3 region has 15 residues. Germline CDR1 KGHSY, CDR2 FQNENV. CDR3 in amino acids: CASSQTIQGNQPQHF. Here the CDR3 DNA reads TGTGCCAGCAGCCAAACTATTCAGGGGAATCAGCCCCAGCATTTT.